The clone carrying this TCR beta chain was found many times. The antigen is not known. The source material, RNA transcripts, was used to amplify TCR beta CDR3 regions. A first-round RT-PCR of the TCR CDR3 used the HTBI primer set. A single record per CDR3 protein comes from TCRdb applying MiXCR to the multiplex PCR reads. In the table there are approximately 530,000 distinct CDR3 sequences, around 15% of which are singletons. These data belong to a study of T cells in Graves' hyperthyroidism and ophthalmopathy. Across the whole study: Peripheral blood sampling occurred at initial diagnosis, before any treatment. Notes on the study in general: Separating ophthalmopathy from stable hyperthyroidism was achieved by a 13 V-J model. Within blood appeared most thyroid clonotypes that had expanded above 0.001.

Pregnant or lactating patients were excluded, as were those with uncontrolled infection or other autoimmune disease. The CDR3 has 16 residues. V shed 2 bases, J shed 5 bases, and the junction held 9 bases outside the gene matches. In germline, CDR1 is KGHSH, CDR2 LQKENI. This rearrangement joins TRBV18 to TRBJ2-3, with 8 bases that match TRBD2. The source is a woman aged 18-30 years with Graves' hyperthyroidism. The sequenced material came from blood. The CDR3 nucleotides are TGTGCCAGCTCACCATCGGGGGGGCACACACGAGATACGCAGTATTTT. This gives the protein CASSPSGGHTRDTQYF. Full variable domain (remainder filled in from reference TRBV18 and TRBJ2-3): NAGVMQNPRHLVRRRGQEARLRCSPMKGHSHVYWYRQLPEEGLKFMVYLQKENIIDESGMPKERFSAEFPKEGPSILRIQQVVRGDSAAYFCASSPSGGHTRDTQYFGPGTRLTVL.